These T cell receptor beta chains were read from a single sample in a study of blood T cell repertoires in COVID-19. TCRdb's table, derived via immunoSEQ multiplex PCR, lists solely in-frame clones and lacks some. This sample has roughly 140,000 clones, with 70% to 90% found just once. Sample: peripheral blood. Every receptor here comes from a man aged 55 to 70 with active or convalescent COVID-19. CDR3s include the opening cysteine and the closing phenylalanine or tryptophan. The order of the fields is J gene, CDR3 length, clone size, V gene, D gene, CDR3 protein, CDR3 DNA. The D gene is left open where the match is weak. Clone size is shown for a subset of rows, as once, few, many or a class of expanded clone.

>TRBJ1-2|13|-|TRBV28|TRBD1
CASRPDRARGYTF
TGTGCCAGCAGGCCCGACAGGGCGCGCGGCTACACCTTC
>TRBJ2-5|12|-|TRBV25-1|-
CASSDSQETQYF
TGTGCCAGCAGTGACAGCCAAGAGACCCAGTACTTC
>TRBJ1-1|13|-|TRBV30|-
CAWNRVMNTEAFF
TGTGCCTGGAACCGGGTTATGAACACTGAAGCTTTCTTT
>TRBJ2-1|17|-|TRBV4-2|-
CASSHKSTLVGGNEQFF
TGTGCCAGCAGCCACAAATCGACCCTCGTCGGGGGCAATGAGCAGTTCTTC
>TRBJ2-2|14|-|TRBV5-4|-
CASSWRTNTGELFF
TGTGCCAGCAGCTGGAGGACCAACACCGGGGAGCTGTTTTTT
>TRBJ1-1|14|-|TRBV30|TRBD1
CAWSRDRVYTEAFF
TGTGCCTGGAGTCGGGACAGGGTGTACACTGAAGCTTTCTTT
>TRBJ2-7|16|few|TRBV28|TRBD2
CASSAPWSGRAYEQYF
TGTGCCAGCAGTGCCCCCTGGAGCGGGAGGGCCTACGAGCAGTACTTC
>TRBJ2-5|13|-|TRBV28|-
CASSLRGSETQYF
TGTGCCAGCAGTTTAAGAGGGTCGGAGACCCAGTACTTC
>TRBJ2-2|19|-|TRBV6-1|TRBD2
CASSDPLSGLAGINGELFF
TGTGCCAGCAGTGACCCCTTGTCGGGACTAGCTGGAATAAACGGGGAGCTGTTTTTT
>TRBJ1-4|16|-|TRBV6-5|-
CASSYSTLGAGEKLFF
TGTGCCAGCAGTTACTCGACCTTGGGGGCAGGGGAAAAACTGTTTTTT
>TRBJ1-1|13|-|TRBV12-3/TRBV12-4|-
CASSFLGVTEAFF
TGTGCCAGCAGTTTCCTGGGAGTCACTGAAGCTTTCTTT
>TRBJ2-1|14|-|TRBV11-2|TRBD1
CASSLDRGQGEQFF
TGTGCCAGCAGCTTAGATCGGGGACAGGGGGAGCAGTTCTTC
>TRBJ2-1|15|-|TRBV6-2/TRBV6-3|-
CASSYLGVRPHEQFF
TGTGCCAGCAGTTACCTCGGAGTAAGGCCACATGAGCAGTTCTTC
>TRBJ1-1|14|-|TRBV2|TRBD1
CASSLDRMHAEAFF
TGTGCCAGCAGTCTGGACAGGATGCACGCTGAAGCTTTCTTT
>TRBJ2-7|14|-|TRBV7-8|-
CASSLGGFTYEQYF
TGTGCCAGCAGCTTGGGGGGATTCACCTACGAGCAGTACTTC
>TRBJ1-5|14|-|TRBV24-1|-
CATSRGGINQPQHF
TGTGCCACCAGTAGGGGCGGGATCAATCAGCCCCAGCATTTT
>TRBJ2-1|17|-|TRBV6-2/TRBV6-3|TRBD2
CASSYDAGGRGWNEQFF
TGTGCCAGCAGTTACGACGCGGGAGGTAGAGGGTGGAATGAGCAGTTCTTC
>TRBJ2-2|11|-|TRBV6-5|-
CASTNTGELFF
TGTGCCAGCACTAACACCGGGGAGCTGTTTTTT
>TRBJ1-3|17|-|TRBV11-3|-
CASSVPGTGNSGNTIYF
TGTGCCAGCAGCGTTCCGGGTACGGGGAACTCTGGAAACACCATATATTTT
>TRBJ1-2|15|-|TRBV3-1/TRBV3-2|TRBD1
CASSRSGTGVYGYIF
TGTGCCAGCAGCCGTTCCGGGACAGGGGTCTATGGCTACATCTTC
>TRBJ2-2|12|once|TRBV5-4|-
CASSLRSGELFF
TGTGCCAGCAGCCTTCGGTCCGGGGAGCTGTTTTTT
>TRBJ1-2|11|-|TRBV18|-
CASSQGEGYTF
TGTGCCAGCTCTCAGGGCGAGGGCTACACCTTC
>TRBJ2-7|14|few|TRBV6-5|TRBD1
CASRSGQGAYEQYF
TGTGCCAGCAGATCGGGACAGGGGGCCTACGAGCAGTACTTC
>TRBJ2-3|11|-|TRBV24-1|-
CATQSTDTQYF
TGTGCCACCCAGAGCACAGATACGCAGTATTTT
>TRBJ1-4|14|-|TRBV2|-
CASSDRDGSEKLFF
TGTGCCAGCAGTGATCGGGACGGGAGTGAAAAACTGTTTTTT
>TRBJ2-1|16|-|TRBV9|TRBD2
CASSASSGRPYNEQFF
TGTGCCAGCAGCGCCTCTAGCGGGAGGCCCTACAATGAGCAGTTCTTC
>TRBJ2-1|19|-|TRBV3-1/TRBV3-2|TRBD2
CASSPWWWTSGRAYNEQFF
TGTGCCAGCAGCCCATGGTGGTGGACTAGCGGGAGGGCCTACAATGAGCAGTTCTTC
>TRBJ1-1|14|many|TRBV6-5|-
CASSYRGMNTEAFF
TGTGCCAGCAGTTACCGGGGGATGAACACTGAAGCTTTCTTT
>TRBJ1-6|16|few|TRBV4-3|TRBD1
CASSQEGTARNSPLHF
TGCGCCAGCAGCCAAGAAGGGACAGCCAGGAATTCACCCCTCCACTTT
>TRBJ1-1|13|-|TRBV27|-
CASSFDRNTEAFF
TGTGCCAGCAGTTTCGACAGGAACACTGAAGCTTTCTTT
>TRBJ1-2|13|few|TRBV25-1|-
CASSEEGDRGYTF
TGTGCCAGCAGTGAGGAAGGGGATCGGGGCTACACCTTC
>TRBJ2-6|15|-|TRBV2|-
CASSEARDMGYVLTF
TGTGCCAGCAGTGAAGCCCGGGACATGGGATACGTCCTGACTTTC
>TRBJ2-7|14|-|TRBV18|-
CASSPAGNSYEQYF
TGTGCCAGCTCACCGGCAGGGAACTCCTACGAGCAGTACTTC
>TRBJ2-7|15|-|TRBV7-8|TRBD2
CASSRGAGARGEQYF
TGTGCCAGCAGCAGAGGAGCGGGAGCTAGGGGCGAGCAGTACTTC
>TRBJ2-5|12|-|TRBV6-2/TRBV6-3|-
CASSQGGETQYF
TGTGCCAGCAGTCAGGGTGGCGAGACCCAGTACTTC
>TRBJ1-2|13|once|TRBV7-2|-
CASSRPGLGGYTF
TGTGCCAGCAGCCGCCCGGGGTTGGGTGGCTACACCTTC
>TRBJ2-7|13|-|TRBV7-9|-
CASSIDGGDEQYF
TGTGCCAGCAGCATTGACGGGGGAGACGAGCAGTACTTC
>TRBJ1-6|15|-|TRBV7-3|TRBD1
CASSEDRGGNSPLHF
TGTGCCAGCAGCGAGGACAGGGGTGGAAATTCACCCCTCCACTTT
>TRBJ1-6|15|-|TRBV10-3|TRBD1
CAISLTGGTNSPLHF
TGTGCCATCAGTCTGACAGGGGGCACGAATTCACCCCTCCACTTT
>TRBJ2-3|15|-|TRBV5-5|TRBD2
CASSSLAGLKDTQYF
TGTGCCAGCAGCTCTTTAGCGGGACTGAAAGATACGCAGTATTTT
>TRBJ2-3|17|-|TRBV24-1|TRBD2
CATSDAGGGPRADTQYF
TGTGCCACCAGTGACGCCGGCGGGGGGCCCAGAGCAGATACGCAGTATTTT
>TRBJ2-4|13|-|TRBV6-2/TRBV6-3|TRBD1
CASSPTGENIQYF
TGTGCCAGCAGCCCTACAGGGGAAAACATTCAGTACTTC
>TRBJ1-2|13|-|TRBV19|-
CASSADSYYGYTF
TGTGCCAGTAGCGCGGACAGCTACTATGGCTACACCTTC
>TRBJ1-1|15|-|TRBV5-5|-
CASSYGTGLNTEAFF
TGTGCCAGCAGCTATGGAACGGGGTTGAACACTGAAGCTTTCTTT
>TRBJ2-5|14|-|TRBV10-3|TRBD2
CAISDRWEGETQYF
TGTGCCATCAGTGATCGGTGGGAGGGGGAGACCCAGTACTTC
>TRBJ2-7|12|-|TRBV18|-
CASSPERGRPYF
TGTGCCAGCTCACCGGAGAGAGGCCGGCCGTACTTC
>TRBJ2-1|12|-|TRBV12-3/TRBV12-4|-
CASRGSYNEQFF
TGTGCCAGCCGGGGGTCATACAATGAGCAGTTCTTC
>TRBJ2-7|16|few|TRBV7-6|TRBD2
CASSPEGLAVPYEQYF
TGTGCCAGCAGCCCAGAAGGACTAGCGGTTCCCTACGAGCAGTACTTC
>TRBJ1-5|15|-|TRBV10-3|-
CAISSGDLRSQPQHF
TGTGCCATCAGCTCGGGGGACTTAAGGAGTCAGCCCCAGCATTTT
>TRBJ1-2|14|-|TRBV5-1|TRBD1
CASSLAPGQYGYTF
TGCGCCAGCAGCTTGGCCCCGGGACAGTATGGCTACACCTTC
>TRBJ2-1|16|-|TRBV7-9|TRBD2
CASSFRLAGVRNEQFF
TGTGCCAGCAGCTTCCGACTAGCGGGAGTCAGGAATGAGCAGTTCTTC
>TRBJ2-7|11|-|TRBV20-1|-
CSGTVPYEQYF
TGCAGTGGGACTGTCCCCTACGAGCAGTACTTC
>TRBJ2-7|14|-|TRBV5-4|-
CASSLGRRASEQYF
TGTGCCAGCAGCTTGGGGCGGAGAGCCTCCGAGCAGTACTTC
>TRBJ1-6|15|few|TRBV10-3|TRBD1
CAIRLDRGKNSPLHF
TGTGCCATCAGATTGGACAGGGGGAAGAATTCACCCCTCCACTTT
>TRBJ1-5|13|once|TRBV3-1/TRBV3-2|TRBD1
CASGQGVYQPQHF
TGTGCCAGTGGCCAGGGGGTTTATCAGCCCCAGCATTTT
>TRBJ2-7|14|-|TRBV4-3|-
CASSQDWRGREQYF
TGCGCCAGCAGCCAAGATTGGCGGGGGCGCGAGCAGTACTTC